The 23 T cell receptor beta chains below come from one sample, sequenced in a study of OX40 agonist ivuxolimab in advanced cancers. Using immunoSEQ multiplex PCR, the repertoire was profiled, and TCRdb retains in-frame clones only, with some absent. The data show over 55,000 clones, approximately 90% seen once. Sequencing used CD4+ or CD8+ T cells sorted from blood, obtained in a trial of the OX40 agonist ivuxolimab. All receptors come from an adult with an advanced solid tumor such as melanoma, head and neck, liver or kidney cancer.

The chain joins TRBV2 to TRBJ1-1; D may be TRBD1 (6 bases). CDR3 length: 13 residues. V was clipped by 7 bases and J by 8 bases, with 17 bases between them. From germline, CDR1 is SNHLY and CDR2 FYNNEI. CDR3 sequence: CASTVNRVREAFF. CDR3 DNA: TGTGCCAGCACCGTCAACAGGGTCCGGGAAGCTTTCTTT. The complete variable domain, with remaining parts taken from reference TRBV2 and TRBJ1-1, reads EPEVTQTPSHQVTQMGQEVILRCVPISNHLYFYWYRQILGQKVEFLVSFYNNEISEKSEIFDDQFSVERPDGSNFTLKIRSTKLEDSAMYFCASTVNRVREAFFGQGTRLTVV.

This chain connects TRBV5-1 to TRBJ2-1, with D uncertain. Trimming removed 0 bases from V and 0 bases from J, with 7 bases in between. CDR1 and CDR2 (germline): SGHRS, YFSETQ. The CDR3 runs 15 residues. CDR3 protein: CASSLGDSSYNEQFF. CDR3 in DNA: TGCGCCAGCAGCTTGGGGGATAGCTCCTACAATGAGCAGTTCTTC.

The V call is TRBV6-9, the J call TRBJ2-7; 7 bases line up with TRBD2. V trimming: 4 bases; J trimming: 1 base; junction bases outside the gene matches: 1. The V gene's germline CDR1 is MNHGY and CDR2 SVAAGI. This CDR3 is 13 amino acids long. The CDR3 protein is CASSSSGSYEQYF. The CDR3 nucleotides are TGTGCCAGCAGTTCTAGCGGTTCCTACGAGCAGTACTTC.

The chain uses TRBV10-3 and TRBJ1-5; D gene uncertain. There are 16 residues in the CDR3. CDR1 and CDR2 from the germline V gene are ENHRY and SYGVKD. Trimming stripped 0 bases from V and 2 bases from J, with 11 bases between. CDR3: CAISESEGGGNQPQHF. CDR3 nucleotides: TGTGCCATCAGTGAGTCAGAGGGTGGAGGCAATCAGCCCCAGCATTTT.

The J gene is TRBJ1-2, the V gene TRBV28; 12 nucleotides line up with TRBD1. CDR1 is MDHEN, CDR2 SYDVKM, per germline. The CDR3 covers 16 residues. Unmatched junction bases numbered 5, after V lost 2 bases and J lost 4 bases. CDR3 amino acids: CASSLTGTGGGYGYTF. The CDR3 DNA is TGTGCCAGCAGTTTAACCGGGACAGGGGGCGGCTATGGCTACACCTTC.

The genes are TRBV30 and TRBJ2-2; TRBD2 is a possible D gene (6 bases). The CDR3 consists of 13 residues. Trimming shortened V by 7 bases and J by 1 base, and 10 bases separated the two germline ends. Per germline, CDR1 GTSNPN and CDR2 SVGIG (reference sequence). CDR3 coding DNA: TGTGCCTACCGGGGAGGGAACACCGGGGAGCTGTTTTTT. It is translated as CAYRGGNTGELFF.

The rearrangement links TRBV6-6 to TRBJ2-7; possibly TRBD2 for D (6 bases). V was cut by 2 bases and J by 2 bases, with 13 bases left in between. The CDR3 is 15 residues long. Germline V lookup: CDR1 MNHNY, CDR2 SVGAGI (reference sequence). The CDR3 sequence is CASSYPGGKTYEQYF. In nucleotides, the CDR3 is TGTGCCAGCAGTTACCCTGGGGGGAAAACCTACGAGCAGTACTTC.

The chain has TRBV15 and TRBJ2-7, with 7 bases fitting TRBD1. The V and J ends lost 0 bases and 4 bases, in that order; junction bases with no gene match: 6. This CDR3 has 15 amino acids. Germline lookup yields CDR1 LNHNV and CDR2 YYDKDF (reference sequence). The CDR3 nucleotides read TGTGCCACCAGCAGAGACCCCGGGACAGATTACGAGCAGTACTTC. It encodes CATSRDPGTDYEQYF.

This sequence joins TRBV19 and TRBJ1-1; 11 nucleotides line up with TRBD1. The germline gives CDR1 LNHDA, CDR2 SQIVND (reference sequence). The CDR3 is 15 residues long. J gave up 6 bases and V 6 bases, and 9 bases lay outside the gene matches. The CDR3 spells CASSPGQGASAEAFF. The CDR3 DNA is TGTGCCAGTAGCCCCGGACAGGGGGCAAGTGCTGAAGCTTTCTTT.

The V and J genes are TRBV11-2 and TRBJ2-7; no reliable D call. The CDR3 consists of 13 residues. CDR1 and CDR2 (germline): SGHAT, FQNNGV. V was shortened by 0 bases and J by 7 bases, with 10 bases between the two germline ends. This chain's CDR3 is CASSLDTLSEQYF. The DNA of the CDR3 is TGTGCCAGCAGCTTAGATACCCTTTCGGAGCAGTACTTC.

The chain is built from TRBV5-6 and TRBJ1-5; tentative D call: TRBD1 (6 bases). The CDR3 totals 15 residues. V lost 0 bases and J lost 7, with 14 bases in between. The germline V gene has CDR1 SGHDT and CDR2 YYEEEE. CDR3 region: CASSLAGGASQPQHF. CDR3 DNA sequence: TGTGCCAGCAGCTTGGCCGGGGGGGCTAGCCAGCCCCAGCATTTT. Filled out from reference TRBV5-6 and TRBJ1-5, the complete variable domain reads DAGVTQSPTHLIKTRGQQVTLRCSPKSGHDTVSWYQQALGQGPQFIFQYYEEEERQRGNFPDRFSGHQFPNYSSELNVNALLLGDSALYLCASSLAGGASQPQHFGDGTRLSIL.

The CDR3 bases are TGTGCCAGCAGCCCAGGGGGCTGGGGTGAAGCTTTCTTT. Translated, it gives CASSPGGWGEAFF. The rearrangement joins TRBV14 to TRBJ1-1; 8 positions agree with TRBD1. The CDR3 covers 13 residues. Germline loops: CDR1 SGHDN, CDR2 FVKESK. The junction had 5 bases not matched to a gene; V was cut back by 4 bases and J by 7 bases. Full variable domain (missing parts from reference TRBV14 and TRBJ1-1): EAGVTQFPSHSVIEKGQTVTLRCDPISGHDNLYWYRRVMGKEIKFLLHFVKESKQDESGMPNNRFLAERTGGTYSTLKVQPAELEDSGVYFCASSPGGWGEAFFGQGTRLTVV.

The J gene is TRBJ1-2, the V gene TRBV5-1; 7 positions agree with TRBD1. CDR3 length equals 13 residues. After removal of 3 bases from V and 4 bases from J, the junction contained 3 bases not matched to a gene. Germline V gives CDR1 SGHRS, CDR2 YFSETQ. The CDR3 bases are TGCGCCAGCAGCTCGGGACAGAGCTATGGCTACACCTTC. Its protein is CASSSGQSYGYTF.

In DNA, the CDR3 is TGTGCCAGCAGCTTAGGGGTAGACAATGAGCAGTTCTTC. It encodes CASSLGVDNEQFF. The rearrangement joins TRBV7-9 to TRBJ2-1; D unresolved. The CDR3 loop spans 13 amino acids. With 1 base removed from V and 5 bases from J, the gap between germline ends came to 6 bases. Per germline, CDR1 SEHNR and CDR2 FQNEAQ (reference sequence).

This clone was detected only a few times. This rearrangement joins TRBV10-3 to TRBJ1-1, with D uncertain. The CDR3 is 12 amino acids. V shed 4 bases and J shed 7 bases, with 10 bases lying between them. CDR1 and CDR2 (germline): ENHRY, SYGVKD. For the CDR3, the DNA is TGTGCCATCAGTGCGGCGGAGGATGAAGCTTTCTTT. This codes for CAISAAEDEAFF.

The rearrangement joins TRBV4-2 to TRBJ1-2, with D unresolved. V lost 2 bases and J 9 bases, leaving 13 bases between the germline ends. CDR3 size: 13 residues. The germline V gene encodes CDR1 LGHNA and CDR2 YNFKEQ. The DNA of the CDR3 is TGTGCCAGCAGCCAATTTCCGCCAACGCGCTACACCTTC. This sequence encodes CASSQFPPTRYTF.

The V call is TRBV5-1, the J call TRBJ2-6, with D hard to call. The CDR3 consists of 16 residues. The V end was cut by 3 bases, the J end by 0 bases, with 10 bases between. In germline, CDR1 is SGHRS, CDR2 YFSETQ. The CDR3: CASSSQLISGANVLTF. CDR3 nucleotides: TGCGCCAGCAGCTCGCAGCTTATCTCTGGGGCCAACGTCCTGACTTTC.

This clone was picked up one time. The chain joins TRBV18 to TRBJ2-3; no clear D. CDR1 is KGHSH, CDR2 LQKENI, per germline. Trimming left V 1 base short and J 2 bases short, with 7 bases between. The CDR3 runs to 14 residues. The CDR3 DNA is TGTGCCAGCTCACCACAGGGATACACAGATACGCAGTATTTT. As protein: CASSPQGYTDTQYF.

The chain has TRBV15 and TRBJ2-7; 7 bases align to TRBD1. The CDR3 consists of 15 residues. Per germline, CDR1 LNHNV and CDR2 YYDKDF (reference sequence). V dropped 0 bases and J dropped 0; count of bases not matched to a gene: 2. The CDR3 bases are TGTGCCACCAGCAGAGAGGCAGGGGGCTCCTACGAGCAGTACTTC. It codes for CATSREAGGSYEQYF.

The V call is TRBV7-8, the J call TRBJ2-3, with D hard to call. Germline V gives CDR1 SGHVS, CDR2 FQNEAQ. The V end lost 3 bases, the J end lost 2 bases, and 12 bases lay between the germline ends. The CDR3 runs 15 residues. The CDR3 loop is CASSLLYRDTDTQYF. The CDR3 DNA is TGTGCCAGCAGCTTGCTTTATCGCGACACAGATACGCAGTATTTT.

The gene calls are TRBV2 and TRBJ1-5; no reliable D call. V gave up 4 bases and J gave up 6 bases, with 7 bases separating them. CDR1 is SNHLY and CDR2 is FYNNEI in the germline V gene. The CDR3 sequence is 12 residues long. The CDR3 coding sequence is TGTGCCAGCAGTGCCAAAGTTCAGCCCCAGCATTTT. It specifies CASSAKVQPQHF.

The chain links TRBV6-4 to TRBJ1-5; D is unresolved. The V gene's germline CDR1 is MRHNA and CDR2 SNTAGT. This CDR3 spans 15 amino acids. Deletions cut 6 bases from V and 4 bases from J, with 16 bases between. For the CDR3, the DNA is TGTGCCAGCAGAGAACAGAGCGCTGGGAATCAGCCCCAGCATTTT. Translated: CASREQSAGNQPQHF.

The chain combines TRBV10-3 with TRBJ1-2, with D unclear. The V gene's germline CDR1 is ENHRY and CDR2 SYGVKD. The CDR3 runs to 17 residues. V was clipped by 1 base and J by 0 bases, with 15 bases between them. This CDR3 is CAISEWLSGETNYGYTF. CDR3 nucleotides: TGTGCCATCAGTGAGTGGCTCAGCGGGGAGACTAACTATGGCTACACCTTC.